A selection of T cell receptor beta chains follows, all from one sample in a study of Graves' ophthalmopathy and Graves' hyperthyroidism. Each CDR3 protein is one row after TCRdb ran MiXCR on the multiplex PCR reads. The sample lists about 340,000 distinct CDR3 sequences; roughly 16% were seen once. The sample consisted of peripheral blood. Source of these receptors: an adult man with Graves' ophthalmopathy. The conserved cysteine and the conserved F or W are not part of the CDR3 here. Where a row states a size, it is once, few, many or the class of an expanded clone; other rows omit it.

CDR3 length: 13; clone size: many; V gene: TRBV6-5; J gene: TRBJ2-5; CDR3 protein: ASSPEGGPSGTQY
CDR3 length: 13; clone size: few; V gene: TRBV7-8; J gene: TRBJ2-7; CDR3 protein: ASSLGEPQGGEQY
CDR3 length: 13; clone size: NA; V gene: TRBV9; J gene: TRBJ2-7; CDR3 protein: ASSVIGAGVNEQY
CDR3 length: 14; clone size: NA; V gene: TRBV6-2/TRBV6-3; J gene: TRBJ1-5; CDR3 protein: ASGSVRVGSNQPQH
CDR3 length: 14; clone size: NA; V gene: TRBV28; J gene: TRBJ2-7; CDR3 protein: ASNQLARDPGYEQY
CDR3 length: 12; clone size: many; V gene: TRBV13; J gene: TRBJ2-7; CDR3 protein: ASSSNRGLNEQY
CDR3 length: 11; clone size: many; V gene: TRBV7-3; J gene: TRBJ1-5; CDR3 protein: ASSLTPEQPQH
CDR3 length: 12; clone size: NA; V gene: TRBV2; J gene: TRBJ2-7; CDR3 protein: ASTMNQGTYEQY
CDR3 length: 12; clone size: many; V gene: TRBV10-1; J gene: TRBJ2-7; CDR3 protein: ASSGDRGGYEQY
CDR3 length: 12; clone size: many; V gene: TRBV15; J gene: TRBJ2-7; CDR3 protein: ATSRDGGGHEQY
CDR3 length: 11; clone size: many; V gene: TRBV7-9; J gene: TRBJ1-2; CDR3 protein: ASSLSQGNGYT
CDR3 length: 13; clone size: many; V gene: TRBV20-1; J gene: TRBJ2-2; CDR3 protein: SAPRTGLFAGELF
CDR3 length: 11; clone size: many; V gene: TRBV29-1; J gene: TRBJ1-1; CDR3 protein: SVLKDRHTEAF
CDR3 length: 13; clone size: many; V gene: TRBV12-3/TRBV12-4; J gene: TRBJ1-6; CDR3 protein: ASSLSGGHNSPLH
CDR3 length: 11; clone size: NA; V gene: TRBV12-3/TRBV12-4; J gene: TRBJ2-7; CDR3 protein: ASSQGLSSEQY
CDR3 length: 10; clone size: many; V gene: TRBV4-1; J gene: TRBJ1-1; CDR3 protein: ASSLSDREAF
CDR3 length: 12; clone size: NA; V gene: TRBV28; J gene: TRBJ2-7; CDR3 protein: ASSSDYEGRGQY
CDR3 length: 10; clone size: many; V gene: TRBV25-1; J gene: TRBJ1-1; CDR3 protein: ASTGGNIEAF
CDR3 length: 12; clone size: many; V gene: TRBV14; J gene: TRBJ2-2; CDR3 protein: ASSQLLTAGELF
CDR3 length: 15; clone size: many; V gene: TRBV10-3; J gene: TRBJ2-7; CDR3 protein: AISEWAGDSLSYEQY
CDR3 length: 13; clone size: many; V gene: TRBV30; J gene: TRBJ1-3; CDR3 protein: AWRIGGYSGNTIY
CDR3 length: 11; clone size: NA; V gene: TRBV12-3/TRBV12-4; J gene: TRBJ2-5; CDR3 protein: ARSSRGSETQY
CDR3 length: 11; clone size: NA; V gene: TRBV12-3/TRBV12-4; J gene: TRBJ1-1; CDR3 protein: ASLRMGGTEAF
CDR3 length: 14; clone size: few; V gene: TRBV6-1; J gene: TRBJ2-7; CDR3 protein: ASSEAPGLEPYEQY
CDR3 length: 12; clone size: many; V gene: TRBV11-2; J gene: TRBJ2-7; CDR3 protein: ASSLDLGYYEQY
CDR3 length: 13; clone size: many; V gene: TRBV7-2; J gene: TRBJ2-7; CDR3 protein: ASSSGLAGAYEQY
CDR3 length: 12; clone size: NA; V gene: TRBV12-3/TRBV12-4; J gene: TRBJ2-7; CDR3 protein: ASSRDQTTYEQY
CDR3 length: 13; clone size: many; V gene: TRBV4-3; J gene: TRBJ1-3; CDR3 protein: ASSQGRGSGNTIY
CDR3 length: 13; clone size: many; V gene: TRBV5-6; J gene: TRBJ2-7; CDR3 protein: ASSALSGNVYEQY
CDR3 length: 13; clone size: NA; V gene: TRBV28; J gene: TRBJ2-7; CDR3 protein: ASSPPAPSSYEQY
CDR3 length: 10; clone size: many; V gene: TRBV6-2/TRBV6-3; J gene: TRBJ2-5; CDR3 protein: ASNSPQETQY
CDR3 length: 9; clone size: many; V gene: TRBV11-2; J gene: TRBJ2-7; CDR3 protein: ASRSAYEQY
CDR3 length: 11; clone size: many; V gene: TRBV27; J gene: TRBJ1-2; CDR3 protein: ASSFTGFYGYT
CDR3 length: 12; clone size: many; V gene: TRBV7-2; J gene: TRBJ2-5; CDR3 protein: ASSPPRDQETQY
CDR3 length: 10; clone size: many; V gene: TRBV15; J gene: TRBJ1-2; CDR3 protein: AVSGATYGYT
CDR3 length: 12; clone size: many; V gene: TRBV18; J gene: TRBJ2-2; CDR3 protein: ASSPSLESGELF
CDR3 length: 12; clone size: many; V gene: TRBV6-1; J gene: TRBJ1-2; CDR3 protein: ASIRAGGVYGYT
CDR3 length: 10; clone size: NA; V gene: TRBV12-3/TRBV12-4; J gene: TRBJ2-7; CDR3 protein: ASKGLANEQY
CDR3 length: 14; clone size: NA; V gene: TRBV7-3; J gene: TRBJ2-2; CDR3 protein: ASSFGKHSNTGELF
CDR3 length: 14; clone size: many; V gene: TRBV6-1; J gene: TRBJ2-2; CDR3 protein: ASKILAGGNTGELF
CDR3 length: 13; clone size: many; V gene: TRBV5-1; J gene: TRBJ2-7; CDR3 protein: ASSLGDRSSYEQY
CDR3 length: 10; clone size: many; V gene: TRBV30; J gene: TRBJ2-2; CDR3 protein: AGTTNTGELF
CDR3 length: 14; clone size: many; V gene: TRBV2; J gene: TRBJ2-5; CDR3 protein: ASSVQVAGGLETQY